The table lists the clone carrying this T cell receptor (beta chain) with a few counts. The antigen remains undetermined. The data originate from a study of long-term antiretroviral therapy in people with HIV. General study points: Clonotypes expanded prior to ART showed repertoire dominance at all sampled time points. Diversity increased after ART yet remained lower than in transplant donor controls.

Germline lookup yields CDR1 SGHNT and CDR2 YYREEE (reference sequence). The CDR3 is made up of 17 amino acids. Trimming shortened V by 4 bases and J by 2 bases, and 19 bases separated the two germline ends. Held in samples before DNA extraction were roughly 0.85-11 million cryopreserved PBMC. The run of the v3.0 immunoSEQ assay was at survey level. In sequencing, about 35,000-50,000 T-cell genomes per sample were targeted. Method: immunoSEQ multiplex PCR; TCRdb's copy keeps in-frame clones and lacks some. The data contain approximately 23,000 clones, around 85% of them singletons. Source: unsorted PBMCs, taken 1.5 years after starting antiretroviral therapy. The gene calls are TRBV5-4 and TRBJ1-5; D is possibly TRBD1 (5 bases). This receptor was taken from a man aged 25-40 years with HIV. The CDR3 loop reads CASSIYVGGGGNQPQHF. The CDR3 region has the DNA TGTGCCAGCAGCATCTACGTTGGGGGTGGAGGCAATCAGCCCCAGCATTTT.